These T cell receptor beta chains were read from a single sample in a study of blood T cell repertoires in COVID-19. Data came from immunoSEQ multiplex PCR; TCRdb stores just in-frame clones and leaves some out. The repertoire holds some 91,000 clones, with approximately 90% as singletons. Material for sequencing was peripheral blood. The receptors stem from a man in his 60s with acute or convalescent COVID-19. Each CDR3 is given with its conserved first and last residue. The D gene is left open where the match is weak. Clone size is shown for a subset of rows, as once, few, many or a class of expanded clone.

j_call	d_call	clone_size	v_call	cdr3_length	cdr3_aa	cdr3_nt
TRBJ1-2	.	.	TRBV5-1	12	CASSLMGAGYTF	TGCGCCAGCAGCTTGATGGGCGCTGGCTACACCTTC
TRBJ2-1	TRBD1	.	TRBV10-3	16	CAISEGTGNSYNEQFF	TGTGCCATCAGTGAAGGGACAGGGAACTCCTACAATGAGCAGTTCTTC
TRBJ1-1	.	.	TRBV7-2	14	CASSLGGRRTEAFF	TGTGCCAGCAGCTTAGGGGGGAGGAGGACTGAAGCTTTCTTT
TRBJ1-2	.	.	TRBV7-2	14	CASSFFRANYGYTF	TGTGCCAGCAGCTTCTTCAGGGCGAACTATGGCTACACCTTC
TRBJ2-5	TRBD2	.	TRBV3-1/TRBV3-2	15	CASSHAGGGQETQYF	TGTGCCAGCAGCCACGCCGGCGGGGGACAAGAGACCCAGTACTTC
TRBJ1-2	.	.	TRBV18	12	CASSREEGGYTF	TGTGCCAGCTCACGGGAGGAAGGAGGCTACACCTTC
TRBJ2-4	.	.	TRBV2	14	CASSWSGAKNIQYF	TGTGCCAGCAGCTGGAGTGGAGCCAAAAACATTCAGTACTTC
TRBJ2-7	.	.	TRBV7-6	18	CASSLDELDREVSYEQYF	TGTGCCAGCAGCTTAGACGAGCTTGACAGGGAGGTCTCCTACGAGCAGTACTTC
TRBJ2-5	.	.	TRBV6-6	12	CASSTSGETQYF	TGTGCCAGCAGCACCAGCGGGGAGACCCAGTACTTC
TRBJ1-4	TRBD1	once	TRBV6-6	15	CASRDATGASEKLFF	TGTGCCAGCAGGGACGCCACAGGGGCTAGTGAAAAACTGTTTTTT
TRBJ2-5	.	.	TRBV4-1	17	CASSQDRGLVAVETQYF	TGCGCCAGCAGCCAAGATCGAGGCTTGGTAGCGGTGGAGACCCAGTACTTC
TRBJ2-2	.	.	TRBV5-4	15	CASSLGQTNTGELFF	TGTGCCAGCAGCTTGGGGCAAACGAACACCGGGGAGCTGTTTTTT
TRBJ2-3	.	.	TRBV29-1	12	CSVDTGTDTQYF	TGCAGCGTTGACACAGGGACAGATACGCAGTATTTT
TRBJ1-1	.	.	TRBV7-6	13	CASSLAVTAEAFF	TGTGCCAGCAGCTTAGCGGTCACGGCTGAAGCTTTCTTT
TRBJ1-2	TRBD1	.	TRBV6-1	15	CASSDTGGGGYGYTF	TGTGCCAGCAGTGATACAGGGGGGGGAGGCTATGGCTACACCTTC
TRBJ1-6	.	.	TRBV5-5	14	CASSWGANNSPLHF	TGTGCCAGCAGCTGGGGAGCCAATAATTCACCCCTCCACTTT
TRBJ1-5	.	.	TRBV4-2	15	CASSQDPVPNQPQHF	TGTGCCAGCAGCCAAGATCCCGTCCCCAATCAGCCCCAGCATTTT
TRBJ2-3	TRBD1	.	TRBV9	15	CASNRQGSSTDTQYF	TGTGCCAGCAACCGACAGGGGTCTAGCACAGATACGCAGTATTTT
TRBJ1-1	.	.	TRBV12-3/TRBV12-4	13	CASSLREFTEAFF	TGTGCCAGCAGTCTCCGGGAGTTCACTGAAGCTTTCTTT
TRBJ1-1	.	.	TRBV9	14	CASSADGQLTEAFF	TGTGCCAGCAGCGCTGATGGACAGCTCACTGAAGCTTTCTTT
TRBJ1-4	TRBD1	.	TRBV5-1	15	CASSATGWSNEKLFF	TGCGCCAGCAGCGCGACAGGGTGGTCTAATGAAAAACTGTTTTTT
TRBJ1-5	TRBD1	.	TRBV12-5	15	CASGPDRGSNQPQHF	TGTGCTAGTGGGCCGGACAGGGGTAGCAATCAGCCCCAGCATTTT
TRBJ2-6	.	.	TRBV10-3	15	CAISGQVGGANVLTF	TGTGCCATCAGTGGACAGGTCGGAGGGGCCAACGTCCTGACTTTC
TRBJ2-3	.	.	TRBV11-3	15	CASSLGRIASDTQYF	TGTGCCAGCAGCCTAGGTCGAATAGCGTCAGATACGCAGTATTTT
TRBJ2-5	TRBD2	.	TRBV3-1/TRBV3-2	15	CASSRLAGGAETQYF	TGTGCCAGCAGCCGGCTAGCGGGGGGGGCAGAGACCCAGTACTTC
TRBJ2-5	.	.	TRBV19	14	CASSGLATRETQYF	TGTGCCAGTAGTGGCCTGGCAACCCGAGAGACCCAGTACTTC
TRBJ1-1	.	.	TRBV7-9	14	CASSRYGSNTEAFF	TGTGCCAGCAGCCGCTACGGGTCGAACACTGAAGCTTTCTTT
TRBJ1-3	TRBD1	once	TRBV4-2	19	CASSQDPLLRQGARNTIYF	TGTGCCAGCAGCCAAGATCCCTTATTGAGGCAGGGGGCGCGAAACACCATATATTTT
TRBJ1-6	.	.	TRBV19	14	CASTPGRKSSPLHF	TGTGCCAGTACCCCGGGAAGGAAATCTTCACCCCTCCACTTT
TRBJ2-7	TRBD1	.	TRBV6-5	14	CASRDRANSYEQYF	TGTGCCAGCAGAGACAGGGCGAACTCCTACGAGCAGTACTTC
TRBJ1-2	TRBD1	.	TRBV27	16	CASSRTGTGGIYGYTF	TGTGCCAGCAGTCGCACCGGGACAGGGGGTATCTATGGCTACACCTTC
TRBJ1-1	.	.	TRBV18	10	CASSDTEAFF	TGTGCCAGCTCCGACACTGAAGCTTTCTTT
TRBJ2-3	.	.	TRBV2	13	CASRQGVADTQYF	TGTGCCAGCAGACAAGGGGTCGCAGATACGCAGTATTTT
TRBJ1-5	.	.	TRBV5-1	15	CASSPGQTGNQPQHF	TGCGCCAGCAGCCCCGGACAGACCGGCAATCAGCCCCAGCATTTT
TRBJ1-1	.	.	TRBV3-1/TRBV3-2	14	CASSQGHPLGEAFF	TGTGCCAGCAGCCAAGGACACCCCCTGGGTGAAGCTTTCTTT
TRBJ1-3	TRBD1	.	TRBV19	14	CASQTGRSGSTIYF	TGTGCCAGTCAGACAGGGCGCTCTGGAAGCACCATATATTTT
TRBJ1-1	.	.	TRBV5-1	13	CASSFGLNTEAFF	TGCGCCAGCAGCTTCGGACTAAACACTGAAGCTTTCTTT
TRBJ2-2	.	.	TRBV5-8	14	CASSLDRNTGELFF	TGTGCCAGCAGCTTGGACAGGAACACCGGGGAGCTGTTTTTT
TRBJ1-2	.	.	TRBV5-4	15	CASSSREGGDYGYTF	TGTGCCAGCAGCAGCCGGGAGGGGGGCGACTATGGCTACACCTTC
TRBJ1-2	.	once	TRBV30	13	CAWSRAGLYGYTF	TGTGCCTGGAGTCGGGCGGGGCTCTATGGCTACACCTTC
TRBJ1-2	TRBD1	.	TRBV18	17	CASSLWALDRLDYGYTF	TGTGCCAGCTCACTATGGGCCTTGGACAGGTTGGACTATGGCTACACCTTC
TRBJ1-1	.	.	TRBV5-1	14	CASSSGVGVTEAFF	TGCGCCAGCAGCTCCGGGGTGGGCGTCACTGAAGCTTTCTTT
TRBJ1-1	TRBD1	.	TRBV7-2	15	CASSDRTGMNTEAFF	TGTGCCAGCAGCGACCGGACAGGGATGAACACTGAAGCTTTCTTT
TRBJ1-1	TRBD1	.	TRBV14	15	CASSKAPGQGERAFF	TGTGCCAGCAGCAAAGCCCCCGGGCAGGGGGAACGAGCTTTCTTT
TRBJ1-2	.	.	TRBV6-5	14	CASTNGGGEGGYTF	TGTGCCAGCACCAACGGCGGAGGGGAGGGTGGCTACACCTTC
TRBJ1-4	.	.	TRBV5-1	14	CASSLEGAREKLFF	TGCGCCAGCAGCTTGGAAGGGGCCCGAGAAAAACTGTTTTTT